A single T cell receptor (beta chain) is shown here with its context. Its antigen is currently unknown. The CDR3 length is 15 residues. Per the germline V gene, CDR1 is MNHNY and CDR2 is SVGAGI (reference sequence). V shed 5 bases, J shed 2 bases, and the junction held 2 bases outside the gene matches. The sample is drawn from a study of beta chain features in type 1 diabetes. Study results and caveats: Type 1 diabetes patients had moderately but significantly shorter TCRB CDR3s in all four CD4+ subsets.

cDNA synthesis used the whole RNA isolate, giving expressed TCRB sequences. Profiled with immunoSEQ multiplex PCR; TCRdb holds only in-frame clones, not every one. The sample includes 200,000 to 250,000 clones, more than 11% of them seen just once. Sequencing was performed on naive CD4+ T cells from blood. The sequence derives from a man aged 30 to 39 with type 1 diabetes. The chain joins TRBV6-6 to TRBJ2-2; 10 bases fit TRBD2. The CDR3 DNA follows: TGTGCCAGCAGTCTAGCGGGGGATAACACCGGGGAGCTGTTTTTT. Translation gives CASSLAGDNTGELFF.